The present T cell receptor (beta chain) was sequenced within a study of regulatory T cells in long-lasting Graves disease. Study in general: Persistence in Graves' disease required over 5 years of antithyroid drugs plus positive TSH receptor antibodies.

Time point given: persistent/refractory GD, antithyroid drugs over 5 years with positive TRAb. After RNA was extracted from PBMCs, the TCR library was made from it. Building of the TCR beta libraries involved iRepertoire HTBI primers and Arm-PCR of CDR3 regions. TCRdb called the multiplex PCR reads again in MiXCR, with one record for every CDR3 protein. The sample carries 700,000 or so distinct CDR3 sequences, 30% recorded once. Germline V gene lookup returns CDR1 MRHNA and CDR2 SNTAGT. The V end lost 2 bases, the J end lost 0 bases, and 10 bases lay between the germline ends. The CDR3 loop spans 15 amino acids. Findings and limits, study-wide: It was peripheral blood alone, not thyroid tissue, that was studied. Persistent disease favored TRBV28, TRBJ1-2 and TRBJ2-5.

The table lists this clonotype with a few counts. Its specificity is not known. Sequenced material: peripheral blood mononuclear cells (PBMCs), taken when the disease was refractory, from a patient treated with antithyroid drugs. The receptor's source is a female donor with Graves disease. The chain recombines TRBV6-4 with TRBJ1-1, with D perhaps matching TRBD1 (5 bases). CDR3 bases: TGTGCCAGCAGTGACCACCAGGGTCTGAACACTGAAGCTTTCTTT. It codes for CASSDHQGLNTEAFF.